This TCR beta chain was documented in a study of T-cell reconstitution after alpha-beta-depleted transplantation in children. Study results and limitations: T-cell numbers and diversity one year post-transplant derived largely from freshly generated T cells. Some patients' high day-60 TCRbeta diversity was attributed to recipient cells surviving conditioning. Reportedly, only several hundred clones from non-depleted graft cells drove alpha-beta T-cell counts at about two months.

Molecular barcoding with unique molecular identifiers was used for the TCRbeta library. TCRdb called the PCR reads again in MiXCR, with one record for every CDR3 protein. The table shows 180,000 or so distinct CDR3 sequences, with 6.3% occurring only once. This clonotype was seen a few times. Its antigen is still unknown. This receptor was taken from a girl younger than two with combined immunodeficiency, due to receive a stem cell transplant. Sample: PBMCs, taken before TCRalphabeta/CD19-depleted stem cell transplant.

The DNA for the CDR3 is TGCAGTGCTAGAGGTGCAGCTCTCCTCCAAGAGACCCAGTACTTC. Residues: CSARGAALLQETQYF. This chain joins TRBV20-1 and TRBJ2-5; D gene uncertain. The germline V gene encodes CDR1 DFQATT and CDR2 SNEGSKA (reference sequence). Trimming shortened V by 1 base and J by 1 base, and 13 bases separated the two germline ends. The CDR3 is 15 residues long.